Sequencing of this T cell receptor beta chain was carried out in a study of blood T cell repertoires in COVID-19. Study-wide context: The study drew acute and convalescent COVID-19 samples from the United States, Italy and Spain.

How the authors handled the data: Nucleated cell counts were estimated from reference gene primer amplification. Method: immunoSEQ multiplex PCR; TCRdb's copy keeps in-frame clones and lacks some. The D gene and trimming were derived from the DNA, and the V and J assignments and clone size from that table. The sample records about 74,000 clones, around 87% being singletons. Germline CDR1 reads SGHVS; CDR2 reads FNYEAQ. Trimming at V came to 5 bases and at J to 4 bases, leaving 11 bases not matched to a gene. CDR3 length: 16 amino acids. The receptor was derived from an elderly woman with active or convalescent COVID-19. J is TRBJ2-1 and V is TRBV7-6; TRBD2 matches 7 bases. The sample comprised peripheral blood. The CDR3, as DNA: TGTGCCAGCAGCCCCGTGGTAGCGGGTTTGTACAATGAGCAGTTCTTC. Translation: CASSPVVAGLYNEQFF.